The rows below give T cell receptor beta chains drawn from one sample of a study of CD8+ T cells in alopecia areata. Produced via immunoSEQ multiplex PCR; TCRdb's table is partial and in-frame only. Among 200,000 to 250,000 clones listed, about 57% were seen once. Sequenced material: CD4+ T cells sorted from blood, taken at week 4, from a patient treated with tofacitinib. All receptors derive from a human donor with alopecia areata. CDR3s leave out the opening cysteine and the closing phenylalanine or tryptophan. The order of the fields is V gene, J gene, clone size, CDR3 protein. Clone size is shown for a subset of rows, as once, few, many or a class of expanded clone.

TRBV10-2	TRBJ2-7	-	ASRSSYEQY
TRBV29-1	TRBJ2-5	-	SVRFQETQY
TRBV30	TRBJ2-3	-	AWTNLPGRNGADTQY
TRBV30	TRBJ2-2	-	AWTTGLANTGELF
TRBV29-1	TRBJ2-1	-	SATRSLYNEQF
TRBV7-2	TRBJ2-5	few	ASSLELWRKETQY
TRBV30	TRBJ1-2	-	AWSVLLGTAPNYGYT
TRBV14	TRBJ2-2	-	ASSQVPGAGELF
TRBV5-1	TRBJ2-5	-	ASSLVLAGDSETQY
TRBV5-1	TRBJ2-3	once	ASSLEAVQASTQY
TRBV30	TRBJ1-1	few	AWGKLRAEAF
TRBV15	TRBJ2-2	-	ATSRAGQSNTGELF
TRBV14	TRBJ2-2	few	ASSQTGIGELF
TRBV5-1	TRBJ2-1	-	ASSDLAGGVNEQF
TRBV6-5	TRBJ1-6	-	ATKGVGNNSPLH
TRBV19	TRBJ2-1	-	ASNPPSGSSSYNEQF
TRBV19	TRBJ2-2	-	ASRVDTHTGELF
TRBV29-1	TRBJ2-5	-	SSLGGAGETQY
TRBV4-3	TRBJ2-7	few	ASSLSGVGSEQY
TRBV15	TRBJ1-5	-	ATSRDNQPQH
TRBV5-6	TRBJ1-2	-	ASSQVVTGNYGYT
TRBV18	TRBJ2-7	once	ASSPRAGAYEQY
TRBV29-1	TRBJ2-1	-	SVVIGEQF
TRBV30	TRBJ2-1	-	AWSVLTVRSYNEQF
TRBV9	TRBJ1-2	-	ASSGWTGAPYGYT
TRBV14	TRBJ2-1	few	ASSLIGNEQF
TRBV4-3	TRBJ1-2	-	ASSQELGTVHYGYT
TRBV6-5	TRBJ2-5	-	ASSSVYRDQETQY
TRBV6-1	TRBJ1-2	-	ASTSQTYGYT
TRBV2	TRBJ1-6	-	ASSVAGRRDSPLH
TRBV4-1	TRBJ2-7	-	ASSQGGTSGTYEQY
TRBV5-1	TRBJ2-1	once	ASSLVGEGYNEQF
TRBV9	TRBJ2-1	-	ASSVGTRGDEQF
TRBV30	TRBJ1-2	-	AWNGQGVGGYT
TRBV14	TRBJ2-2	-	ASSQVWRGFTGELF
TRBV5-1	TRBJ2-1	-	ASSLRPSNEQF
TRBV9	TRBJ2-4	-	ASSVGDGGIIQY
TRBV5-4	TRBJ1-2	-	ASSLWVGTGNYGYT
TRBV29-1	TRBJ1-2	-	SVGGRNNYGYT
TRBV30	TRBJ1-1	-	AWIRTGNTEAF
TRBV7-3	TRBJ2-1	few	ASSPGQRNEQF